This TCR beta chain was documented in a study of metastatic and nonmetastatic thyroid tumors. In the study overall: Repertoires were compared across blood and tumor or nodule tissue from malignant and benign thyroid patients. Study-wide results and caveats: A significant increase in TCR beta diversity was reportedly seen in malignant thyroid tumors relative to benign nodules, in blood and tumor.

Ahead of thyroid surgery, no patient had received treatment of any kind. This clone was seen ten or more times. The antigen remains undetermined. V trimming: 1 base; J trimming: 2 bases; junction bases outside the gene matches: 0. Germline V gene sequence: CDR1 SGHTA, CDR2 FQGNSA. This CDR3 comprises 15 residues. As processed by the authors: Clinicopathological groups supplied CDR3 differences that were used to build a distant-metastasis classifier for papillary thyroid cancer. With MiXCR, TCRdb reprocessed the PCR reads. The V and J calls, along with clone size, are taken from TCRdb and not from the paper's own processing. The repertoire holds about 19,000 clones, with 16% as singletons.

Material: blood. The V gene is TRBV7-2, the J gene TRBJ1-5; the match to TRBD1 covers 9 bases. This sequence was found in a male donor with papillary thyroid cancer or a benign thyroid nodule (not recorded which). Some clones in this sample may be carry-over from other donors' samples. CDR3 coding DNA: TGTGCCAGCAGCTTAGGGACAGGGGGCAATCAGCCCCAGCATTTT. This sequence encodes CASSLGTGGNQPQHF.